This T cell receptor beta chain was obtained from a study of cytomegalovirus exposure and HLA in healthy donors. Regarding the study as a whole: Researchers had no immune exposure information except CMV serostatus available. In an earlier analysis, in fewer than 700 donors, most V segments appeared productive either ~87% or ~30% of the time.

The PCR was carried out with 60 Vbeta primers and 13 Jbeta primers. Sequencing used immunoSEQ multiplex PCR; TCRdb keeps in-frame clones, though not all of them. The sample lists 140,000 or so clones, around 80% seen once, with 2% to 3% in the top ten. Germline-derived CDR1 and CDR2 are MNHEY and SMNVEV (reference sequence). Trimming left V 4 bases short and J 2 bases short, with 15 bases between. The CDR3 has 16 residues. This clone turned up a few times. Its antigen is not known. The chain uses TRBV27 and TRBJ1-3; D is perhaps TRBD1 (5 bases). The source is a boy under 10 years old in good health and CMV-seronegative. Sequencing input: PBMCs. For the CDR3, the DNA is TGTGCCAGCAGTTCCTCGCGGGGGTCTGCTGGAAACACCATATATTTT. Translation: CASSSSRGSAGNTIYF.